Included here is one T cell receptor beta chain sequence, with context. Its antigen is unknown. The CDR3 totals 14 residues. The germline gives CDR1 MNHEY, CDR2 SVGAGI. Trimming cost V 6 bases and J 8 bases, with 19 bases left between them. These data come from a study of Ad26.COV2.S vaccination and SARS-CoV-2 variants. The overall study: This donor came from the COV1001 trial of Ad26.COV2.S. Ad26.COV2.S shots went into the muscle once or twice, 56 days apart. General observations from the study: TCR breadth and depth analyses may have underestimated total T cell responses.

Libraries were prepared by immunoSEQ multiplex PCR; TCRdb keeps only in-frame clonotypes and omits some of them. The table shows roughly 330,000 clones, with 90% occurring only once. Indicated treatment: around 19 received Ad26.COV2.S at low or high dose, single or two shots; 5 received placebo; per-sample allocation not given. The investigators took samples on day 63 after the first vaccine or placebo injection. An Ad26 vector expressing Wuhan-strain SARS-CoV-2 spike served as the vaccine. The chain carries TRBV6-5 and TRBJ1-1, with D hard to call. The sequence came from a person aged 18-65 years who received the Ad26.COV2.S COVID-19 vaccine or a placebo. This specimen was peripheral blood, taken in a trial of Ad26.COV2.S vaccine versus placebo. CDR3 sequence (DNA): TGTGCCAGCAGCCCCGTTTTCGAGGCCCCCGAAGCTTTCTTT. Its translation: CASSPVFEAPEAFF.